Each of the 5 T cell receptor beta chains below was sequenced from the same sample in a study of CD8+ T cells in alopecia areata. After isolation, RNA underwent reverse transcription to generate cDNA as the sequencing template. Clones were read by immunoSEQ multiplex PCR, and TCRdb kept only the in-frame ones, dropping some. Among 170,000 or so clones listed, about 60% were seen once. Indicated treatment: oral pan-JAK inhibitor, 5-10 mg twice daily. Source: CD8+ T cells sorted from blood, taken at week 24, from a patient treated with tofacitinib. All receptors come from a human donor with alopecia areata.

V gene TRBV27 combines with J gene TRBJ1-4; D uncertain. Trimming shortened V by 2 bases and J by 4 bases, and 11 bases separated the two germline ends. Germline V lookup: CDR1 MNHEY, CDR2 SMNVEV (reference sequence). This CDR3 has 15 residues. In DNA, the CDR3 is TGTGCCAGCAGTTTACGTGGCCTTATTAATGAAAAACTGTTTTTT. Its protein product is CASSLRGLINEKLFF.

In its sample, this clone was seen a few times. The CDR3 reads CASSANRGPNYGYTF. The CDR3 DNA is TGTGCCAGCAGCGCGAACAGGGGACCCAACTATGGCTACACCTTC. The gene calls are TRBV9 and TRBJ1-2; 7 nucleotides align to TRBD1. The CDR3 consists of 15 residues. The V gene end was trimmed by 3 bases and the J gene end by 2 bases; junction bases not matched to a gene: 7. Germline CDR1 is SGDLS and CDR2 is YYNGEE.

This chain uses TRBV15 with TRBJ1-2, with D uncertain. The CDR3 is 15 amino acids. Trimming pared 0 bases from V and 5 bases from J, leaving 13 bases between. Germline loops: CDR1 LNHNV, CDR2 YYDKDF (reference sequence). The CDR3 DNA sequence: TGTGCCACCAGCAGAGACCGTCGGGCCCCGTATGGCTACACCTTC. Translation: CATSRDRRAPYGYTF. The variable domain in full, completed from reference TRBV15 and TRBJ1-2, reads DAMVIQNPRYQVTQFGKPVTLSCSQTLNHNVMYWYQQKSSQAPKLLFHYYDKDFNNEADTPDNFQSRRPNTSFCFLDIRSPGLGDTAMYLCATSRDRRAPYGYTFGSGTRLTVV.

The chain employs TRBV4-1 and TRBJ1-6; the D is unclear. Germline CDR1 MGHRA, CDR2 YSYEKL. V lost 7 bases, J lost 3 bases, and 4 bases lay in between. CDR3 length: 12 residues. The CDR3 reads CASTNYNSPLHF. The CDR3 DNA follows: TGCGCCAGCACCAACTATAATTCACCCCTCCACTTT.

This clone was seen once. J is TRBJ1-5 and V is TRBV27; D gene uncertain. Germline CDR1 and CDR2: MNHEY and SMNVEV (reference sequence). This CDR3 region has 14 residues. Trimming took off 2 bases at V and 6 bases at J, with 11 bases between the two ends. The CDR3 region has the DNA TGTGCCAGCAGTTTAATAGTTGGGTCTCAGCCCCAGCATTTT. Residues: CASSLIVGSQPQHF.